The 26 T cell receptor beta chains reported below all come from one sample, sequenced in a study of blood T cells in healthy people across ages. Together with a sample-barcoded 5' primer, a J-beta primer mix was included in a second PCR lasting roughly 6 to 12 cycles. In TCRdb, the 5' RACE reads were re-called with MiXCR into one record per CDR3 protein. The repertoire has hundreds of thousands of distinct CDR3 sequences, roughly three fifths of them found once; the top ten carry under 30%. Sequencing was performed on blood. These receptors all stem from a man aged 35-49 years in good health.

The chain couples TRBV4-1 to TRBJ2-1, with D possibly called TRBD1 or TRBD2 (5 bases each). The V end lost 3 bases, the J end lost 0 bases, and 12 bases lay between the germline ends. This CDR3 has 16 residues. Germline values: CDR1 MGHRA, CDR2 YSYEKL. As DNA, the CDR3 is TGCGCCAGCAGCCACAGCTCAGGGAGCTCCTACAATGAGCAGTTCTTC. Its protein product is CASSHSSGSSYNEQFF.

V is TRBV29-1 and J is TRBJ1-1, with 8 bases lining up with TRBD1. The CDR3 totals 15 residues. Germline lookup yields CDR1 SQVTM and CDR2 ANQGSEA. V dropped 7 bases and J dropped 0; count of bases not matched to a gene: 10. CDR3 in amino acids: CSAVETGAMNTEAFF. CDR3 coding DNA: TGCAGCGCAGTCGAGACAGGGGCTATGAACACTGAAGCTTTCTTT.

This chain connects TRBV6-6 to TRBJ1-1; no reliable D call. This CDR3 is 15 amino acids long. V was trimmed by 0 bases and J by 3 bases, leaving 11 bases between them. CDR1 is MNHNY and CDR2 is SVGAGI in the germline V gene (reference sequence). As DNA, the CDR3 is TGTGCCAGCAGTTACTCCGGGGAATCTGACACTGAAGCTTTCTTT. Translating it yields CASSYSGESDTEAFF.

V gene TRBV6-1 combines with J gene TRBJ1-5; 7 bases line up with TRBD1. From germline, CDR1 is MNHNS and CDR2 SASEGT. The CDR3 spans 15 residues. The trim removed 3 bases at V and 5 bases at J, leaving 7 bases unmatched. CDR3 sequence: CASSDGTGVYQPQHF. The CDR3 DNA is TGTGCCAGCAGTGACGGAACAGGGGTTTATCAGCCCCAGCATTTT.

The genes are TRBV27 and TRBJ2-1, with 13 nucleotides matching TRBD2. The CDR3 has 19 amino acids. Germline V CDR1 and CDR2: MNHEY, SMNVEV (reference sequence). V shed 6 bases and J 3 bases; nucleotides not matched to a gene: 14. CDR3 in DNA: TGTGCCAGCAGCCGCTACAGGGGGACTAGCGGGACCAACTACAATGAGCAGTTCTTC. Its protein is CASSRYRGTSGTNYNEQFF.

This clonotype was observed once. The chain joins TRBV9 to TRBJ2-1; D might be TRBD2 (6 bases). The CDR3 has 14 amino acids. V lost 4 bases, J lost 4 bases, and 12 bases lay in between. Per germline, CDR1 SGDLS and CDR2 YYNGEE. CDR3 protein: CASSPGLTYNEQFF. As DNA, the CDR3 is TGTGCCAGCAGCCCGGGACTTACTTACAATGAGCAGTTCTTC.

The CDR3 DNA follows: TGCGCCAGCAGAATTAAAGCAGTTAACTACAATGAGCAGTTCTTC. It encodes CASRIKAVNYNEQFF. V usage is TRBV5-1 and J usage is TRBJ2-1; no clear D. Germline V gives CDR1 SGHRS, CDR2 YFSETQ. The CDR3 consists of 15 residues. V was pared by 5 bases and J by 3 bases, with 15 bases between.

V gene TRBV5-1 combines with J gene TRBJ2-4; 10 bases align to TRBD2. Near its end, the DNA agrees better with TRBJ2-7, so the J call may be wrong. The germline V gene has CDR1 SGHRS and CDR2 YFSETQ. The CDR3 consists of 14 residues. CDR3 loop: CASSLAQREGEQYF. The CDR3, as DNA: TGCGCCAGCAGCTTGGCCCAGCGGGAGGGCGAGCAGTACTTC.

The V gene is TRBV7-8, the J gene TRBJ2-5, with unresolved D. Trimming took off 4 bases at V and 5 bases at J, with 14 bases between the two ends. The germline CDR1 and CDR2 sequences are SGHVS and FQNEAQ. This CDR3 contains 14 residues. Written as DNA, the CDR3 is TGTGCCAGCAGCTCACCAACCCCCGGGGAGACCCAGTACTTC. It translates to CASSSPTPGETQYF.

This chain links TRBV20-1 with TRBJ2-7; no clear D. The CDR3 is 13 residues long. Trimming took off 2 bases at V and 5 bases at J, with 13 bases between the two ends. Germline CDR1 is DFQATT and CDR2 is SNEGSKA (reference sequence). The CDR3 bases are TGCAGTGCTAGATTTTGGGGATCCCACGAGCAGTACTTC. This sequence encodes CSARFWGSHEQYF.

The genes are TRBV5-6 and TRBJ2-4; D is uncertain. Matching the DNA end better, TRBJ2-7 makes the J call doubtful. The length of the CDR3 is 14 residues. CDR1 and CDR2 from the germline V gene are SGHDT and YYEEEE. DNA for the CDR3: TGTGCCAGCAGCTTAGAACTACTGGGTATCGAGCAGTACTTC. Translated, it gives CASSLELLGIEQYF.

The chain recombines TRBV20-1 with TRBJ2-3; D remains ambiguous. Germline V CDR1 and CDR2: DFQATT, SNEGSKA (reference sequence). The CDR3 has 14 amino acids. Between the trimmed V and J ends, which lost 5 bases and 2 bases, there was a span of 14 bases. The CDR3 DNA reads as TGCAGTGCTGGTGTCAGCGTATTCACAGATACGCAGTATTTT. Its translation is CSAGVSVFTDTQYF.

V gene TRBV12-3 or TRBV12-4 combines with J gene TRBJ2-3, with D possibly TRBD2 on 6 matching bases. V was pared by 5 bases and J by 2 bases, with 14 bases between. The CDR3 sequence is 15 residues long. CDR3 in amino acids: CASSGLATLTDTQYF. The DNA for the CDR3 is TGTGCCAGCAGTGGGCTAGCGACACTCACAGATACGCAGTATTTT.

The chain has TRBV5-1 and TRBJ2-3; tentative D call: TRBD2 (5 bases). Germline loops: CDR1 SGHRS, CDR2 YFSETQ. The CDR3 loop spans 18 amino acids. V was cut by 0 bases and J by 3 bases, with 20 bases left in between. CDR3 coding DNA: TGCGCCAGCAGCTTGGACGGAGGACTGGGGAGTTGGACAGATACGCAGTATTTT. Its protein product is CASSLDGGLGSWTDTQYF.

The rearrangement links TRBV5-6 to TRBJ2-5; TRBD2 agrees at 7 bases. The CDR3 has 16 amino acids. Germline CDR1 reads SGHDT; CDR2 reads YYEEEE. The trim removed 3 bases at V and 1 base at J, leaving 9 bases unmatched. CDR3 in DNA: TGTGCCAGCAGCTACAGACTAGCAGCTTTCCAAGAGACCCAGTACTTC. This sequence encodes CASSYRLAAFQETQYF.

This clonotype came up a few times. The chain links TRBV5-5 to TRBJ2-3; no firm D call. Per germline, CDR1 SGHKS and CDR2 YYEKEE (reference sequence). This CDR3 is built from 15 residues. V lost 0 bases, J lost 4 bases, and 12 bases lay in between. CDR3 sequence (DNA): TGTGCCAGCAGCTTGGAGCCCAGAGATTCAGATACGCAGTATTTT. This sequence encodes CASSLEPRDSDTQYF.

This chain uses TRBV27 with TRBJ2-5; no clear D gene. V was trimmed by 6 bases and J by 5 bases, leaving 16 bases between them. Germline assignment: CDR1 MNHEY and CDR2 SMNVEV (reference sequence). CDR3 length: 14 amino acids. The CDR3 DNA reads TGTGCCAGCAGCTACGGCTCGCTGGGGGAGACCCAGTACTTC. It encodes CASSYGSLGETQYF.

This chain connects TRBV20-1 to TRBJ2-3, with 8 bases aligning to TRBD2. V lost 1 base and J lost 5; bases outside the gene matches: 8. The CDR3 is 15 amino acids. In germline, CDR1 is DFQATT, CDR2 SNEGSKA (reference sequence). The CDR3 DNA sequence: TGCAGTGCTAGAGCAGGGATAGCGGGGAGAGATACGCAGTATTTT. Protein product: CSARAGIAGRDTQYF.

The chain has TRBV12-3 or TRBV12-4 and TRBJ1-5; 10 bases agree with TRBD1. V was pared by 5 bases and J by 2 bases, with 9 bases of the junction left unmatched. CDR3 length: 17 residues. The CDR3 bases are TGTGCCAGCAGTGGGACAGGGGTGATAGATGGCAATCAGCCCCAGCATTTT. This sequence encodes CASSGTGVIDGNQPQHF.

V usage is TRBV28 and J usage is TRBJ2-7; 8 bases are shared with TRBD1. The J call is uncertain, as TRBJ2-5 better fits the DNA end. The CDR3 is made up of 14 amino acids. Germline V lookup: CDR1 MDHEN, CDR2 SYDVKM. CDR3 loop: CASSGQGRDETQYF. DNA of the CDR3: TGTGCCAGCAGTGGACAGGGAAGGGACGAGACCCAGTACTTC.

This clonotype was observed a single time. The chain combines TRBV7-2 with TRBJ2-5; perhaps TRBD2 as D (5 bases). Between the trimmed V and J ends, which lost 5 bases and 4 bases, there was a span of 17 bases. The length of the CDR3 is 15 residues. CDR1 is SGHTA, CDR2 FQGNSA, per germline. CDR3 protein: CASSKGAGGVETQYF. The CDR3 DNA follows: TGTGCCAGCAGCAAGGGTGCAGGAGGTGTAGAGACCCAGTACTTC.

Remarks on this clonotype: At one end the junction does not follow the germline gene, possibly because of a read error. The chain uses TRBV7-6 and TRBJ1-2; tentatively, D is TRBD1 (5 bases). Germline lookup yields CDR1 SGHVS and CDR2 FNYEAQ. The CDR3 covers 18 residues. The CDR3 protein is CASSLQQGPPPPPYDYTF. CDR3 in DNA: TGTGCCAGCAGCCTCCAGCAGGGCCCACCTCCTCCGCCCTATGACTACACCTTC.

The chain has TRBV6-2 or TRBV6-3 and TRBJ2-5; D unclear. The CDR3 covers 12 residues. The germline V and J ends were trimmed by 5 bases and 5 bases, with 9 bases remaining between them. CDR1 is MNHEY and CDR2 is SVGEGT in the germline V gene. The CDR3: CASSGLLETQYF. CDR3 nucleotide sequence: TGTGCCAGCAGTGGGCTTTTGGAGACCCAGTACTTC.

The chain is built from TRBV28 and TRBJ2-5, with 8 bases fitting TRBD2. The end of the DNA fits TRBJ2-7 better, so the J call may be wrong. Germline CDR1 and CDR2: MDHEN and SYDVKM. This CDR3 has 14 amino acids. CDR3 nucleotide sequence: TGTGCCACCGTTCCCGGGGGGGGTCGAGACGAGCAGTACTTC. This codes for CATVPGGGRDEQYF.

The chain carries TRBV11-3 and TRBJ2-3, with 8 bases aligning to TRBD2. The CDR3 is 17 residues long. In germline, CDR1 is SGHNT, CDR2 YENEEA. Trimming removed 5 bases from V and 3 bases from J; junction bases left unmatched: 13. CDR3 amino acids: CASSLRGASSGTDTQYF. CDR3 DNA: TGTGCCAGCAGCCTAAGAGGGGCCTCTAGCGGGACAGATACGCAGTATTTT.

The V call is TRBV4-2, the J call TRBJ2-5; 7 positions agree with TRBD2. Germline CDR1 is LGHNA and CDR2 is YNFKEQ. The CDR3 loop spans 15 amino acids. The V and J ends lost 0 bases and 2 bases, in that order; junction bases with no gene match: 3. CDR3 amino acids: CASSQDGGGQETQYF. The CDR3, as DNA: TGTGCCAGCAGCCAAGATGGGGGGGGTCAAGAGACCCAGTACTTC.